The 19 T cell receptor beta chains in this list originate from one sample, sequenced in a study of T cell responses to AZD1222 COVID-19 vaccine. Here immunoSEQ multiplex PCR was the method, and the copy in TCRdb shows in-frame clones only, minus some. The sample contains 150,000 to 250,000 clones, approximately 93% of which appear only once. The source was peripheral blood, collected 28 days after the second AZD1222 dose. The receptors derive from an adult who received the AZD1222 COVID-19 vaccine.

The chain is built from TRBV3-1 (or the pseudogene TRBV3-2) and TRBJ2-7; possibly TRBD1 for D (5 bases). CDR3 length: 14 residues. Germline-derived CDR1 and CDR2 are LGHDT and YNNKEL (reference sequence). V was shortened by 0 bases and J by 2 bases, with 8 bases between the two germline ends. The CDR3 here is CASSQERRAYEQYF. In nucleotides, the CDR3 is TGTGCCAGCAGCCAAGAACGCAGGGCCTACGAGCAGTACTTC.

In this sample, this clone turned up a few times. The chain couples TRBV6-5 to TRBJ1-2; TRBD1 aligns across 7 bases. This CDR3 comprises 15 residues. CDR1 is MNHEY, CDR2 SVGAGI, per germline. The V segment lost 2 bases and the J segment 5 bases; nucleotides outside the gene matches: 8. DNA for the CDR3: TGTGCCAGCAGTTACCCCCCCAGCAGGGGGTATGGCTACACCTTC. Protein product: CASSYPPSRGYGYTF.

The chain joins TRBV6-5 to TRBJ1-5; 8 nucleotides agree with TRBD1. The CDR3 contains 15 residues. In germline, CDR1 is MNHEY, CDR2 SVGAGI. V shed 5 bases and J 0 bases; nucleotides not matched to a gene: 3. The CDR3 reads CASSQGQASNQPQHF. The CDR3 DNA reads TGTGCCAGCAGTCAGGGACAGGCTAGCAATCAGCCCCAGCATTTT.

This clone was recorded once. The chain is built from TRBV11-2 and TRBJ1-1, with D uncertain. CDR1 and CDR2 from the germline V gene are SGHAT and FQNNGV. Deletions cut 3 bases from V and 10 bases from J, with 18 bases between. The CDR3 extends over 14 amino acids. CDR3 in DNA: TGTGCCAGCAGCTTGGAGCCGGCGGGGATCAGAGCTTTCTTT. Translated, it gives CASSLEPAGIRAFF.

The chain is built from TRBV19 and TRBJ1-6; D may be TRBD1 (6 bases). The CDR3 is made up of 13 amino acids. Germline assignment: CDR1 LNHDA and CDR2 SQIVND (reference sequence). Trimming pared 10 bases from V and 9 bases from J, leaving 16 bases between. CDR3 sequence: CAISSGVTSPLHF. The CDR3 region has the DNA TGTGCCATCTCCTCAGGGGTAACTTCACCCCTCCACTTT.

CDR3 protein: CASSPQGDTEAFF. For the CDR3, the DNA is TGTGCCAGCAGTCCACAGGGAGATACTGAAGCTTTCTTT. The chain joins TRBV7-3 to TRBJ1-1, with D perhaps matching TRBD1 (6 bases). The V gene lost 6 bases and the J gene lost 5 bases, with 13 bases spanning the gap. The CDR3 has 13 residues. Germline assignment: CDR1 SGHTA and CDR2 FQGTGA.

The rearrangement joins TRBV29-1 to TRBJ2-3; D gene unclear. Trimming shortened V by 4 bases and J by 0 bases, and 2 bases separated the two germline ends. The CDR3 contains 11 residues. The germline V gene encodes CDR1 SQVTM and CDR2 ANQGSEA. CDR3 amino acids: CSVVSTDTQYF. CDR3 DNA sequence: TGCAGCGTTGTTAGCACAGATACGCAGTATTTT.

J is TRBJ1-4 and V is TRBV12-3 or TRBV12-4, with unresolved D. The CDR3 sequence is 11 residues long. Trimming stripped 7 bases from V and 8 bases from J, with 8 bases between. CDR3 loop: CASTLGEKLFF. CDR3 bases: TGTGCCAGCACCCTGGGGGAAAAACTGTTTTTT.

The chain recombines TRBV19 with TRBJ1-3, with a tentative D call TRBD1 (6 bases). The CDR3 has 15 residues. V shed 6 bases and J shed 0 bases, with 12 bases lying between them. Germline V CDR1 and CDR2: LNHDA, SQIVND (reference sequence). CDR3 loop: CASSRQANSGNTIYF. The CDR3 bases are TGTGCCAGTAGCCGACAGGCCAACTCTGGAAACACCATATATTTT.

This rearrangement joins TRBV5-1 to TRBJ2-2; D uncertain. Trimming shortened V by 6 bases and J by 1 base, and 13 bases separated the two germline ends. This CDR3 has 15 amino acids. Germline loops: CDR1 SGHRS, CDR2 YFSETQ. The CDR3 DNA reads TGCGCCAGCAAGTGGGTAGGGCAGAACACCGGGGAGCTGTTTTTT. This gives the protein CASKWVGQNTGELFF.

CDR3 DNA: TGTGCCAGCAGCCGAAAACGACAGGGGGCCTCCTACGAGCAGTACTTC. This gives the protein CASSRKRQGASYEQYF. The chain carries TRBV5-6 and TRBJ2-7; TRBD1 agrees at 10 bases. CDR1 and CDR2 (germline): SGHDT, YYEEEE. The V gene end was trimmed by 4 bases and the J gene end by 0 bases; junction bases not matched to a gene: 7. The CDR3 length is 16 residues.

This clone has just one count. The chain recombines TRBV5-5 with TRBJ1-2; D is unclear. Deletions cut 4 bases from V and 0 bases from J, with 13 bases between. Germline CDR1 SGHKS, CDR2 YYEKEE (reference sequence). This CDR3 is 15 amino acids long. The DNA of the CDR3 is TGTGCCAGCAGCCTTCTATTTACAGCTAACTATGGCTACACCTTC. Amino acids: CASSLLFTANYGYTF.

This sequence joins TRBV5-1 and TRBJ2-7, with D tentatively TRBD1 or TRBD2 (5 bases each). Trimming stripped 0 bases from V and 4 bases from J, with 11 bases between. CDR3 length equals 14 residues. Germline lookup yields CDR1 SGHRS and CDR2 YFSETQ. CDR3 loop: CASSLDSGGYEQYF. DNA of the CDR3: TGCGCCAGCAGCTTGGACTCTGGGGGTTACGAGCAGTACTTC.

This chain connects TRBV9 to TRBJ1-2; no clear D gene. V lost 1 base and J lost 5, with 18 bases in between. This CDR3 contains 16 residues. Germline lookup yields CDR1 SGDLS and CDR2 YYNGEE. The CDR3 DNA follows: TGTGCCAGCAGCGTATCGGGCAATCCGGGAGTTTATGGCTACACCTTC. Translating gives CASSVSGNPGVYGYTF.

The J gene is TRBJ2-2, the V gene TRBV5-1; TRBD2 matches 12 bases. Germline trimming cut 1 base from V and 8 bases from J; bases unmatched to any gene: 18. This CDR3 is built from 20 residues. CDR1 and CDR2 (germline): SGHRS, YFSETQ. The CDR3 DNA sequence: TGCGCCAGCAGCTTGTCTATCGGACTAGCGGGGCCCTCAGGCGGAGGGGAGCTGTTTTTT. Residues: CASSLSIGLAGPSGGGELFF.

The chain uses TRBV6-5 and TRBJ1-2, with 9 bases fitting TRBD1. The J segment lost 2 bases and the V segment lost 5 bases, leaving 3 bases of the junction unmatched. CDR1 is MNHEY and CDR2 is SVGAGI in the germline V gene. This CDR3 comprises 14 residues. The CDR3 is CASSKGQGNYGYTF. Here the CDR3 DNA reads TGTGCCAGCAGTAAGGGACAGGGAAACTATGGCTACACCTTC.

The CDR3 DNA reads TGTGCCAGCAGCCAAGATGGGACAGGGGATGAGCAGTACTTC. Translated: CASSQDGTGDEQYF. The V call is TRBV4-2, the J call TRBJ2-7; TRBD1 aligns across 10 bases. Germline V CDR1 and CDR2: LGHNA, YNFKEQ. Unmatched junction bases numbered 3, after V lost 0 bases and J lost 7 bases. This CDR3 comprises 14 residues.

The sample holds one count of this clone. J is TRBJ2-1 and V is TRBV12-5, with no clear D. The CDR3 has 14 amino acids. Germline-derived CDR1 and CDR2 are LGHNT and FRNRAP. Trimming took off 1 base at V and 8 bases at J, with 12 bases between the two ends. In DNA, the CDR3 is TGTGCTAGTGGTTTGGGACCCATTAGGGATGAGCAGTTCTTC. It yields the protein CASGLGPIRDEQFF.

The V gene is TRBV5-1, the J gene TRBJ2-3; D gene uncertain. CDR3 size: 14 residues. V was cut by 0 bases and J by 2 bases, with 7 bases left in between. Germline V gene data show CDR1 as SGHRS and CDR2 as YFSETQ. The CDR3 nucleotides read TGCGCCAGCAGCTTGGCCGCGGTCACAGATACGCAGTATTTT. Protein: CASSLAAVTDTQYF.